This is a list of T cell receptor beta chains from one sample in a study of Ad26.COV2.S vaccination and SARS-CoV-2 variants. The data were produced by immunoSEQ multiplex PCR, yet TCRdb's version contains in-frame clones alone and is incomplete. The data contain over 400,000 clones, 92% of them singletons. The sample consisted of peripheral blood, taken in a trial of Ad26.COV2.S vaccine versus placebo. The receptors were gathered from a person between 18 and 60 years old who received the Ad26.COV2.S COVID-19 vaccine or a placebo. Both conserved end residues are part of each CDR3. D genes are given only for firm matches. Size is omitted from some rows. Given values are once, few, many or a class for expanded clones.

cdr3_aa	cdr3_nt	clone_size	j_call	v_call	d_call
CASRQDGRGGGTEAFF	TGTGCCAGCAGACAAGACGGACGGGGAGGTGGCACTGAAGCTTTCTTT	-	TRBJ1-1	TRBV3-1/TRBV3-2	-
CASSPSPGFGGELFF	TGTGCCAGCAGCCCATCCCCAGGGTTTGGCGGGGAGCTGTTTTTT	-	TRBJ2-2	TRBV11-3	-
CASSTQGYNEQFF	TGTGCCAGCAGCACACAGGGGTATAATGAGCAGTTCTTC	-	TRBJ2-1	TRBV16	TRBD1
CASSLVSGRFYEQYF	TGCGCCAGCAGCTTAGTTAGCGGGAGATTCTACGAGCAGTACTTC	-	TRBJ2-7	TRBV5-1	TRBD2
CASSLADLGQGILGADTEAFF	TGCGCCAGCAGCTTGGCCGACTTGGGACAGGGCATATTAGGGGCGGACACTGAAGCTTTCTTT	-	TRBJ1-1	TRBV5-1	TRBD1
CASSLEAGRSHEQYF	TGTGCCAGCAGCTTAGAGGCAGGGAGATCCCACGAGCAGTACTTC	-	TRBJ2-7	TRBV7-6	-
CASSLVMGNAGELFF	TGTGCCAGCAGCTTAGTTATGGGAAACGCCGGGGAGCTGTTTTTT	-	TRBJ2-2	TRBV7-6	-
CASSLVRGGYNEQFF	TGTGCCAGCAGCTTAGTGAGGGGGGGCTACAATGAGCAGTTCTTC	-	TRBJ2-1	TRBV7-8	-
CAISVQADYGYTF	TGTGCCATCAGTGTACAGGCCGACTATGGCTACACCTTC	-	TRBJ1-2	TRBV10-3	-
CASSPDMYEQYF	TGTGCCAGCAGCCCCGACATGTACGAGCAGTACTTC	-	TRBJ2-7	TRBV7-2	-
CASSYQASSYNEQFF	TGTGCCAGCAGTTACCAGGCTAGCTCCTACAATGAGCAGTTCTTC	-	TRBJ2-1	TRBV27	-
CASSQLAPETQYF	TGTGCCAGCAGCCAACTAGCGCCAGAGACCCAGTACTTC	-	TRBJ2-5	TRBV2	TRBD2
CASSFRGRNEKLFF	TGTGCCAGCAGCTTCAGGGGGCGTAATGAAAAACTGTTTTTT	-	TRBJ1-4	TRBV7-2	TRBD1
CASSSGAYTTGVNSNQPQHF	TGCGCCAGCAGCTCCGGAGCATACACAACAGGGGTAAATAGCAATCAGCCCCAGCATTTT	-	TRBJ1-5	TRBV5-1	TRBD1
CASSFSGDQPQHF	TGTGCCAGCAGTTTTTCCGGGGATCAGCCCCAGCATTTT	-	TRBJ1-5	TRBV27	-
CASSGGEAGELFF	TGTGCCAGCTCGGGTGGGGAAGCCGGGGAGCTGTTTTTT	-	TRBJ2-2	TRBV6-4	-
CASSLEQNRGRYYGYTF	TGTGCCAGCAGCTTGGAACAGAACAGGGGAAGATACTATGGCTACACCTTC	-	TRBJ1-2	TRBV5-4	TRBD1
CASSLGQGASYEQYF	TGTGCCAGCAGCCTGGGACAGGGTGCCTCCTACGAGCAGTACTTC	-	TRBJ2-7	TRBV11-3	TRBD1
CASSVDSTGDNYGYTF	TGTGCCAGCAGCGTAGATTCGACAGGGGATAACTATGGCTACACCTTC	-	TRBJ1-2	TRBV9	TRBD1
CASSLALYEQYF	TGTGCCAGCAGCTTGGCCCTCTACGAGCAGTACTTC	once	TRBJ2-7	TRBV5-6	-
CASSLGRTINYGYTF	TGTGCCAGCAGTTTAGGCAGAACTATTAACTATGGCTACACCTTC	-	TRBJ1-2	TRBV27	-
CASRSVSYEQYF	TGCGCCAGCAGATCCGTCTCCTACGAGCAGTACTTC	-	TRBJ2-7	TRBV5-1	-
CASSFPGTGIGEQYF	TGTGCCAGCAGCTTCCCAGGGACAGGGATTGGCGAGCAGTACTTC	-	TRBJ2-7	TRBV7-9	TRBD1